These 17 T cell receptor beta chains originate from one sample sequenced in a study of post-analysis software for immune sequencing data. The study's findings and limits: Five or six TRBV segments, TRBV5-6, TRBV5-1 and TRBV20-1 among them, were found more frequent in patients than controls.

The antigens these receptors bind are not known. TCR beta cDNA libraries had unique molecular identifiers. Using its own MiXCR run on the PCR reads, TCRdb lists one record per CDR3 protein. In the table there are fewer than 550,000 distinct CDR3 sequences, roughly 34% of which are singletons. Sequencing was carried out using blood. These receptor sequences come from a girl between 2 and 17 years old with multiple sclerosis.

This chain links TRBV5-1 with TRBJ2-7; 9 nucleotides align to TRBD1. The last part of the DNA fits TRBJ2-5 better; the J call may be wrong. CDR1 and CDR2 (germline): SGHRS, YFSETQ. CDR3 length: 16 residues. CDR3 in amino acids: CASSLRTGTGRETQYF. Here the CDR3 DNA reads TGCGCCAGCAGCTTGCGTACCGGGACAGGGCGAGAGACCCAGTACTTC.

This chain uses TRBV5-1 with TRBJ2-1, with 8 bases matching TRBD1. Germline values: CDR1 SGHRS, CDR2 YFSETQ. The CDR3 is made up of 15 amino acids. V was pared by 4 bases and J by 2 bases, with 5 bases of the junction left unmatched. The CDR3 spells CASSPRTGTYNEQFF. CDR3 nucleotide sequence: TGCGCCAGCAGCCCTAGGACAGGGACCTACAATGAGCAGTTCTTC.

This clonotype was observed at least ten times. The chain is built from TRBV4-2 and TRBJ1-6; 11 bases line up with TRBD1. The CDR3 length is 17 residues. Germline V gene data show CDR1 as LGHNA and CDR2 as YNFKEQ. Trimming at V came to 0 bases and at J to 11 bases, leaving 9 bases not matched to a gene. CDR3 loop: CASSQEKGTGGRPPLHF. CDR3 sequence (DNA): TGTGCCAGCAGCCAAGAAAAGGGGACAGGGGGACGGCCACCCCTCCACTTT.

This clonotype was seen a handful of times. The CDR3 reads CASSVLTSGGEDTQYF. The CDR3 bases are TGTGCCAGCAGTGTTTTGACTAGCGGGGGGGAAGATACGCAGTATTTT. The chain joins TRBV6-1 to TRBJ2-3, with 14 positions matching TRBD2. The V segment lost 4 bases and the J segment 5 bases; nucleotides outside the gene matches: 5. The CDR3 loop spans 16 amino acids. Germline-derived CDR1 and CDR2 are MNHNS and SASEGT.

The genes are TRBV4-1 and TRBJ2-3; TRBD1 is a possible D gene (6 bases). Between the trimmed V and J ends, which lost 1 base and 0 bases, there was a span of 11 bases. The CDR3 is 16 residues long. Germline-derived CDR1 and CDR2 are MGHRA and YSYEKL. This CDR3 reads CASSQGTGLSTDTQYF. In DNA, the CDR3 is TGCGCCAGCAGCCAAGGAACAGGGTTGAGCACAGATACGCAGTATTTT.

Concerning this clonotype itself: A read error may be the cause here, since a much bigger clone is one base away. V is TRBV29-1 and J is TRBJ1-2, with unresolved D. The CDR3 consists of 13 residues. Germline-derived CDR1 and CDR2 are SQVTM and ANQGSEA. The CDR3 DNA follows: TGCAGCGTTGCTAGCCTCCCCTTCTATGGCCACACCTTC. Its protein product is CSVASLPFYGHTF.

The chain carries TRBV9 and TRBJ2-2, with D maybe TRBD1 (5 bases). This CDR3 is 15 amino acids long. V lost 0 bases to trimming and J lost 2 bases, with 8 bases between them. The germline gives CDR1 SGDLS, CDR2 YYNGEE. CDR3 nucleotide sequence: TGTGCCAGCAGCGTAGTACAGGCCAACACCGGGGAGCTGTTTTTT. It encodes CASSVVQANTGELFF.

The gene calls are TRBV7-2 and TRBJ2-1; 8 bases are shared with TRBD2. The ends lost 5 bases at V and 0 bases at J; junction bases unmatched: 9. The CDR3 totals 17 residues. CDR1 and CDR2 from the germline V gene are SGHTA and FQGNSA. The CDR3 sequence is CASSTLGRGSSYNEQFF. The DNA of the CDR3 is TGTGCCAGCAGCACCCTCGGGAGGGGTAGCTCCTACAATGAGCAGTTCTTC.

V usage is TRBV27 and J usage is TRBJ1-6; 7 bases are shared with TRBD1. The CDR3 length is 18 residues. The trim removed 2 bases at V and 0 bases at J, leaving 7 bases unmatched. The germline V gene has CDR1 MNHEY and CDR2 SMNVEV (reference sequence). CDR3 nucleotide sequence: TGTGCCAGCAGTTTAAGTCCAGGGGGGAGCTCCTATAATTCACCCCTCCACTTT. It encodes CASSLSPGGSSYNSPLHF.

There are a few counts of this clonotype. V and J are TRBV2 and TRBJ1-4, with D perhaps TRBD1 (5 bases). V was clipped by 2 bases and J by 6 bases, with 13 bases between them. This CDR3 is 15 amino acids long. CDR1 SNHLY and CDR2 FYNNEI come from the germline V gene. The CDR3, as DNA: TGTGCCAGCAGTGAACAAGGGGTCCCTGATGAAAAACTGTTTTTT. It translates to CASSEQGVPDEKLFF. Full variable domain (rest looked up from reference TRBV2 and TRBJ1-4): EPEVTQTPSHQVTQMGQEVILRCVPISNHLYFYWYRQILGQKVEFLVSFYNNEISEKSEIFDDQFSVERPDGSNFTLKIRSTKLEDSAMYFCASSEQGVPDEKLFFGSGTQLSVL.

This rearrangement joins TRBV29-1 to TRBJ1-2, with 7 bases matching TRBD1. Germline CDR1 reads SQVTM; CDR2 reads ANQGSEA. Trimming cost V 4 bases and J 5 bases; bases outside gene matches: 7. This CDR3 has 13 amino acids. CDR3 protein: CSVVFQGGYGYTF. DNA of the CDR3: TGCAGCGTTGTCTTCCAGGGGGGGTATGGCTACACCTTC.

The rearrangement uses TRBV13 and TRBJ2-1, with 11 bases fitting TRBD2. V lost 4 bases and J lost 0; bases outside the gene matches: 8. The CDR3 length is 18 residues. The V gene's germline CDR1 is PRHDT and CDR2 FYEKMQ (reference sequence). The DNA for the CDR3 is TGTGCCAGCAGCTACCATAGCGGGGGGGCAGCCTCCTACAATGAGCAGTTCTTC. Amino acids: CASSYHSGGAASYNEQFF.

This clonotype was seen ten or more times. The CDR3: CSARDLAGGSNYNEQFF. DNA of the CDR3: TGCAGTGCTAGAGATTTAGCGGGGGGGTCCAACTACAATGAGCAGTTCTTC. The rearrangement uses TRBV20-1 and TRBJ2-1; 11 bases are shared with TRBD2. The trim removed 0 bases at V and 3 bases at J, leaving 7 bases unmatched. This CDR3 spans 17 amino acids. Germline lookup yields CDR1 DFQATT and CDR2 SNEGSKA (reference sequence).

This chain joins TRBV25-1 and TRBJ1-2; possible D gene TRBD1, 5 bases. Trimming stripped 7 bases from V and 1 base from J, with 10 bases between. Per the germline V gene, CDR1 is MGHDK and CDR2 is SYGVNS. This CDR3 spans 13 amino acids. In DNA, the CDR3 is TGTGCCAGCACCCAGGGTCTTAACTATGGCTACACCTTC. It codes for CASTQGLNYGYTF.

The J gene is TRBJ1-5, the V gene TRBV12-3 or TRBV12-4; 9 bases match TRBD1. The CDR3 is 18 amino acids. The V and J ends lost 6 bases and 2 bases, in that order; junction bases with no gene match: 14. Here the CDR3 reads CASSRGQGRGVGNQPQHF. The CDR3 DNA is TGTGCCAGCAGCCGGGGACAGGGAAGGGGTGTGGGCAATCAGCCCCAGCATTTT.

This clonotype was detected only a few times. The chain uses TRBV5-1 and TRBJ2-1; 9 bases agree with TRBD1. This CDR3 has 15 residues. Trimming took 6 bases from V and 3 from J; bases not matched to a gene: 7. Germline assignment: CDR1 SGHRS and CDR2 YFSETQ. CDR3 DNA sequence: TGCGCCAGCACCTCCGGGACAGGGCTCTACAATGAGCAGTTCTTC. Residues: CASTSGTGLYNEQFF.

This clonotype was detected a few times. The V gene is TRBV5-1, the J gene TRBJ2-7; D ambiguous. Trimming left V 0 bases short and J 2 bases short, with 12 bases between. This CDR3 region has 15 residues. Germline values: CDR1 SGHRS, CDR2 YFSETQ. CDR3 sequence reads: CASSLVPDATYEQYF. The CDR3 coding sequence is TGCGCCAGCAGCTTGGTCCCAGACGCTACCTACGAGCAGTACTTC.